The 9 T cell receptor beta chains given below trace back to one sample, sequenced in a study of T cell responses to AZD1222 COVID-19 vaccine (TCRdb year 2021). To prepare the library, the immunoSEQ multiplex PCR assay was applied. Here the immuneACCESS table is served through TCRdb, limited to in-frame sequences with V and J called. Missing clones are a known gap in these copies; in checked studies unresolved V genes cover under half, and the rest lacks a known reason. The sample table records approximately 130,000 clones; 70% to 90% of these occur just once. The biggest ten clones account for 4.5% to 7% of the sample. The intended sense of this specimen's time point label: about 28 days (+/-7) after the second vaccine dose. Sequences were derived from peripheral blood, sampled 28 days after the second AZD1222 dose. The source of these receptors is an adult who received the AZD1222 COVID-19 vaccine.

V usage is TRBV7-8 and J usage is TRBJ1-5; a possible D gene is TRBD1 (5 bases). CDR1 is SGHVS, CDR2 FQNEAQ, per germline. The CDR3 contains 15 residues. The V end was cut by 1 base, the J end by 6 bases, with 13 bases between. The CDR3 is CASSLEQGASQPQHF. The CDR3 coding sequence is TGTGCCAGCAGCTTAGAGCAAGGGGCGAGTCAGCCCCAGCATTTT. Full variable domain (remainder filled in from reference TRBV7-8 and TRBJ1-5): GAGVSQSPRYKVAKRGQDVALRCDPISGHVSLFWYQQALGQGPEFLTYFQNEAQLDKSGLPSDRFFAERPEGSVSTLKIQRTQQEDSAVYLCASSLEQGASQPQHFGDGTRLSIL.

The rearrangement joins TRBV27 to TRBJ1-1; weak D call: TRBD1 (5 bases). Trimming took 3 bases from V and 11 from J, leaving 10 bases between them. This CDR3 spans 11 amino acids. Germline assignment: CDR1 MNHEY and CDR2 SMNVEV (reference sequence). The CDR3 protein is CASSFLGEAFF. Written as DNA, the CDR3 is TGTGCCAGCAGTTTCCTGGGGGAGGCTTTCTTT.

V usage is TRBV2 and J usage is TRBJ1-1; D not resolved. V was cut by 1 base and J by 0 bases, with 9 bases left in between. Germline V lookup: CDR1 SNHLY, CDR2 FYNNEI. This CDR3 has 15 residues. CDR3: CASSEEVGMNTEAFF. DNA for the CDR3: TGTGCCAGCAGTGAAGAGGTAGGGATGAACACTGAAGCTTTCTTT.

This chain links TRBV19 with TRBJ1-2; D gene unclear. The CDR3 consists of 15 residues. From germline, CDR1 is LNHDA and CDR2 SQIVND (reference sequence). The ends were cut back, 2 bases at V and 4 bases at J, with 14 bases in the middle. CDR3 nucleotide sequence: TGTGCCAGTAGTATAAACCCCTCCACGGTCTATGGCTACACCTTC. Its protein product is CASSINPSTVYGYTF.

CDR3 region: CASSLEGYNEKLFF. Here the CDR3 DNA reads TGCGCCAGCAGCTTGGAGGGGTATAATGAAAAACTGTTTTTT. The V call is TRBV5-1, the J call TRBJ1-4, with D perhaps TRBD1 (5 bases). Trimming shortened V by 0 bases and J by 4 bases, and 7 bases separated the two germline ends. Germline CDR1 reads SGHRS; CDR2 reads YFSETQ. CDR3 size: 14 residues.

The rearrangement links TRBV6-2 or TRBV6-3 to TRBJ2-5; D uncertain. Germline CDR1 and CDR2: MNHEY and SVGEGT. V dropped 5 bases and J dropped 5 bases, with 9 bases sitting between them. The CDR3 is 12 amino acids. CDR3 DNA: TGTGCCAGCAGTCTAAAGAGGGAGACCCAGTACTTC. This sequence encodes CASSLKRETQYF.

CDR3 residues: CASGGGFSNQPQHF. The CDR3 bases are TGTGCCAGTGGAGGGGGTTTTAGCAATCAGCCCCAGCATTTT. The J gene is TRBJ1-5, the V gene TRBV19; D is possibly TRBD1 (6 bases). The CDR3 sequence is 14 residues long. V was clipped by 8 bases and J by 0 bases, with 11 bases between them. Germline V gene data show CDR1 as LNHDA and CDR2 as SQIVND (reference sequence).

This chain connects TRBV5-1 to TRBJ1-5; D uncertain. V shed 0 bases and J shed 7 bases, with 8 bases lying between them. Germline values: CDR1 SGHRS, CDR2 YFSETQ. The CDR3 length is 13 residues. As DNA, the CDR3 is TGCGCCAGCAGCTTGGGGGTAGGGCAGCCCCAGCATTTT. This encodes CASSLGVGQPQHF.

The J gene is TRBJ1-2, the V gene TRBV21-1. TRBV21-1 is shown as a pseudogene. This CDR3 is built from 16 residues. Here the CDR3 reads CASSKVWGIQRYGYTF. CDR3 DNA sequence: TGTGCCAGCAGCAAAGTTTGGGGGATTCAGAGATATGGCTACACCTTC.